The entry below gives a single T cell receptor (beta chain) sequence along with its context. The antigen remains unidentified. CDR3 length: 13 residues. V was trimmed by 6 bases and J by 2 bases, leaving 11 bases between them. Per the germline V gene, CDR1 is ENHRY and CDR2 is SYGVKD. Tagging with unique molecular identifiers was applied to individual cDNA molecules. MiXCR, applied by TCRdb to the 5' RACE reads, yields one record per CDR3 protein. The sample has 50,000 to 60,000 distinct CDR3 sequences; 8% to 13% are singletons. This specimen belongs to a study of early T cells in non-severe SARS-CoV-2 infection. Across the whole study: The sequenced material was bulk RNA from unsorted whole blood, and its chains were unpaired. Study conclusions and caveats: Clonotype matching in VDJdb favored anti-spike CD8 responses and did not capture private and CD4 specificities.

Input material: whole blood. The V gene is TRBV10-3, the J gene TRBJ2-7; D remains unclear. This TCR was recovered from an adult who was a healthcare worker with PCR-confirmed SARS-CoV-2 infection or an uninfected control (not recorded which). CDR3 DNA: TGTGCCATCAGGAATGGAGTAACCTACGAGCAGTACTTC. Translating it yields CAIRNGVTYEQYF.